This T cell receptor beta chain was sequenced in a study of early T cells in non-severe SARS-CoV-2 infection. Study-level information: Unsorted whole blood bulk RNA was sequenced, with unpaired chains. Study-level points and caveats: Using VDJdb, the matching emphasized anti-spike CD8 responses while missing private and CD4 specificities.

The CDR3 contains 16 residues. The V and J ends lost 4 bases and 3 bases, in that order; junction bases with no gene match: 8. Looked up from germline, CDR1 is SGHVS and CDR2 is FQNEAQ. The library protocol tagged individual cDNA molecules with unique molecular identifiers. MiXCR, applied by TCRdb to the 5' RACE reads, yields one record per CDR3 protein. Of about 50,000 distinct CDR3 sequences listed, under 8.5% are singletons. In its sample, this clonotype was seen many times. Its antigen is undetermined. Sequencing was carried out using whole blood. The origin of this receptor is an adult who was a healthcare worker with PCR-confirmed SARS-CoV-2 infection or an uninfected control (not recorded which). The chain combines TRBV7-8 with TRBJ2-1; the match to TRBD2 covers 8 bases. Here the CDR3 DNA reads TGTGCCAGCAGCTATTTAGCGGGAATCTACTACAATGAGCAGTTCTTC. Its protein is CASSYLAGIYYNEQFF.